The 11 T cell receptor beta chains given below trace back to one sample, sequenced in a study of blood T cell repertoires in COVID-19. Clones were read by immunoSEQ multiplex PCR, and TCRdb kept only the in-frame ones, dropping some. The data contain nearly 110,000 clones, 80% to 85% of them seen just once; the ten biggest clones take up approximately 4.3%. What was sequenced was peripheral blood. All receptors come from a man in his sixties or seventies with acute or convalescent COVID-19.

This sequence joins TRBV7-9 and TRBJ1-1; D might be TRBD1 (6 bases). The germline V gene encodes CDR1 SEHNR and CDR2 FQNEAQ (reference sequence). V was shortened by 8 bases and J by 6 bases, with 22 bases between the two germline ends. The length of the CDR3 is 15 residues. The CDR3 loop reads CASVLNRGGPSEAFF. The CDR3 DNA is TGTGCCAGCGTCTTAAATCGTGGGGGCCCATCTGAAGCTTTCTTT.

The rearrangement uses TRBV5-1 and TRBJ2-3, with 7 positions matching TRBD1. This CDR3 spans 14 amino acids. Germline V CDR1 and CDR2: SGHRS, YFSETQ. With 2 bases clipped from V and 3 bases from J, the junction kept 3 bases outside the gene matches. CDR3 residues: CASSFGTETDTQYF. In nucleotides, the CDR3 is TGCGCCAGCAGCTTCGGGACAGAAACAGATACGCAGTATTTT.

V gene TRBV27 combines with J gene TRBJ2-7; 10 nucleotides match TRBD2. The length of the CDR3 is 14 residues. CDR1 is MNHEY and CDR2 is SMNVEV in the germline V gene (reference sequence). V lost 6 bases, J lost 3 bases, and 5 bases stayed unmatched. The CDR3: CASSIAGGYYEQYF. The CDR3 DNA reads TGTGCCAGCAGCATAGCGGGGGGCTACTACGAGCAGTACTTC.

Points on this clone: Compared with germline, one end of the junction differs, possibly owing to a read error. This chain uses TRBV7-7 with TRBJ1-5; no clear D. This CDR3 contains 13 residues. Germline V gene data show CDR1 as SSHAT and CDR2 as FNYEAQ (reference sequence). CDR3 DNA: TGTGCTAGCAGCTTGGGCCTCGATCAGCCCCAGCATTTT. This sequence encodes CASSLGLDQPQHF.

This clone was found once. CDR3 sequence reads: CASSEMRASGDTQYF. The CDR3 DNA reads as TGTGCCAGCAGTGAAATGCGGGCTAGCGGGGATACGCAGTATTTT. The V call is TRBV2, the J call TRBJ2-3; 8 nucleotides match TRBD2. Germline V lookup: CDR1 SNHLY, CDR2 FYNNEI. CDR3 length: 15 amino acids. The J segment lost 6 bases and the V segment lost 2 bases, leaving 7 bases of the junction unmatched.

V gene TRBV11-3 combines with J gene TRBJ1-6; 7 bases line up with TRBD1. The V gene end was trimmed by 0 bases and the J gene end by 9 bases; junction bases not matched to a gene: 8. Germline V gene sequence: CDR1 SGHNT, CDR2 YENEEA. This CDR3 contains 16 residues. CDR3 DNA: TGTGCCAGCAGCTTAGAAGGTTCGACAGGGATTTCACCCCTCCACTTT. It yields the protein CASSLEGSTGISPLHF.

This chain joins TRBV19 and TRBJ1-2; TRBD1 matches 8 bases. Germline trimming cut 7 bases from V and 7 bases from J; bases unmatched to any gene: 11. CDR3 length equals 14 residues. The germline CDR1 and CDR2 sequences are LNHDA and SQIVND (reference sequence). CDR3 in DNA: TGTGCCAGTACTTACACTGCAGGGGGCGTTGGCTACACCTTC. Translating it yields CASTYTAGGVGYTF.

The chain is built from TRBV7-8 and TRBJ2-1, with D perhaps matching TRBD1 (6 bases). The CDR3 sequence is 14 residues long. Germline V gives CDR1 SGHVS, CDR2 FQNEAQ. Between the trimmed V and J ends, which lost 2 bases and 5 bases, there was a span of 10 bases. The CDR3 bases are TGTGCCAGCAGCTTACGTGGGACAAACAATGAGCAGTTCTTC. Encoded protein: CASSLRGTNNEQFF.

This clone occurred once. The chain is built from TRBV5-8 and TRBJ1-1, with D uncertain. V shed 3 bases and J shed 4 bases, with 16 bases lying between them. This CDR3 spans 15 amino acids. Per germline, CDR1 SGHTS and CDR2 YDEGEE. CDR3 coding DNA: TGTGCCAGCAGCTACCCTACTTGGCGGGCCACTGAAGCTTTCTTT. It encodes CASSYPTWRATEAFF.

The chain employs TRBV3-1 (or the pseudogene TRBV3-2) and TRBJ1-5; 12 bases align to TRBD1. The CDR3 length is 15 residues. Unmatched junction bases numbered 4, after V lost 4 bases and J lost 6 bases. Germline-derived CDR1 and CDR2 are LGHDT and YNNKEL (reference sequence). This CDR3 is CASSPGTGGFQPQHF. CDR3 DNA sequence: TGTGCCAGCAGCCCCGGGACAGGGGGCTTTCAGCCCCAGCATTTT.

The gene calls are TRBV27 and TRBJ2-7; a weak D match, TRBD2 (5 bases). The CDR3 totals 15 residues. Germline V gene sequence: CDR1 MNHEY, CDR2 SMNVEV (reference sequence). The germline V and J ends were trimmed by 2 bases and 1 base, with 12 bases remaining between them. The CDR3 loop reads CASSLAPPGSYEQYF. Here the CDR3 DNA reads TGTGCCAGCAGTTTAGCCCCCCCGGGGTCCTACGAGCAGTACTTC.